This T cell receptor (beta chain) comes out of a study of blood T cells in healthy people across ages. Approximately 10 milliliters was the volume of peripheral blood drawn from each donor. Total RNA, at least 6 micrograms per sample, came from PBMCs. Study-level points and caveats: Researchers deemed the diversity estimates from one million T cells underestimates. Versus aged donors, long-lived donors had higher diversity and more naive CD4+ cells.

Worth noting for this clonotype: Its antigen is currently unknown.

With 6 bases removed from V and 6 bases from J, the gap between germline ends came to 23 bases. Germline V gene sequence: CDR1 MDHEN, CDR2 SYDVKM. The CDR3 has 16 residues. Next came a second PCR, run for about 7 to 12 cycles, which used a sample-barcoded 5' primer along with a J-beta primer mix. A single record per CDR3 protein comes from TCRdb applying MiXCR to the 5' RACE reads. The sample shows about 1.8 million distinct CDR3 sequences, 49% of them seen only once. The source material was blood. This sequence was found in a woman in her forties in good health. The chain uses TRBV28 and TRBJ1-2, with a weak D call TRBD1 (5 bases). CDR3 sequence reads: CASSLPHLKAGHGYTF. CDR3 bases: TGTGCCAGCAGCCTACCCCACTTGAAGGCGGGGCATGGCTACACCTTC.